A selection of T cell receptor beta chains follows, all from one sample in a study of blood T cell repertoires in COVID-19. Measured with immunoSEQ multiplex PCR; TCRdb has only the in-frame clones, and not every one. The sample contains 380,000 or so clones, roughly 86% of which appear only once. Input material: PBMCs or T cells enriched from blood (not recorded which). The receptors derive from a man younger than 45 who had recovered from COVID-19. Both conserved end residues are part of each CDR3. The D gene is left open where the match is weak. A row's size may be missing; if present it is once, few, many or a size class.

CDR3aa | CDR3nt | d_gene | j_gene | abundance | v_gene
CASSVTGGSMNTEAFF | TGTGCCAGTAGTGTTACAGGGGGCAGCATGAACACTGAAGCTTTCTTT | TRBD1 | TRBJ1-1 | NA | TRBV19
CASSDSSQDNSPLHF | TGTGCCAGCAGTGACTCGAGCCAGGATAATTCACCCCTCCACTTT | NA | TRBJ1-6 | NA | TRBV6-4
CASSYQGADSGYTF | TGTGCCAGCAGTTACCAGGGGGCTGACAGTGGCTACACCTTC | TRBD1 | TRBJ1-2 | NA | TRBV6-2/TRBV6-3
CASSILQGLRSGNTIYF | TGTGCCAGCAGCATCTTACAGGGGCTGCGCTCTGGAAACACCATATATTTT | TRBD1 | TRBJ1-3 | NA | TRBV5-6
CASSFDSSSYNEQFF | TGTGCCAGCAGTTTCGACTCAAGCTCCTACAATGAGCAGTTCTTC | NA | TRBJ2-1 | once | TRBV27
CASSQGTGGMNTEAFF | TGTGCCAGCAGCCAGGGGACAGGGGGGATGAACACTGAAGCTTTCTTT | TRBD1 | TRBJ1-1 | NA | TRBV3-1/TRBV3-2
CASSLGRTGSNQPQHF | TGTGCCAGCAGCTTAGGGCGGACAGGGTCAAATCAGCCCCAGCATTTT | TRBD1 | TRBJ1-5 | NA | TRBV7-9
CASSQTVRDTEAFF | TGTGCCAGCAGCCAGACAGTAAGAGACACTGAAGCTTTCTTT | NA | TRBJ1-1 | NA | TRBV11-2
CASSSWEDEKLFF | TGTGCCAGCAGCTCGTGGGAGGATGAAAAACTGTTTTTT | NA | TRBJ1-4 | NA | TRBV3-1/TRBV3-2
CASSIRGSSYNEQFF | TGTGCCAGCAGCATACGGGGGAGCTCCTACAATGAGCAGTTCTTC | NA | TRBJ2-1 | NA | TRBV7-2
CASSEIGQVSNYGYTF | TGCGCCAGCAGCGAAATTGGACAGGTGTCTAACTATGGCTACACCTTC | TRBD1 | TRBJ1-2 | NA | TRBV5-1
CASSQEGGGTEAFF | TGCGCCAGCAGCCAAGAGGGGGGGGGCACTGAAGCTTTCTTT | NA | TRBJ1-1 | once | TRBV4-3
CAWSVGGNYEQYF | TGTGCCTGGAGCGTCGGGGGGAACTACGAGCAGTACTTC | TRBD2 | TRBJ2-7 | NA | TRBV30
CASSPRETQYF | TGTGCCAGCAGCCCGAGGGAGACCCAGTACTTC | NA | TRBJ2-5 | NA | TRBV2
CTSSQDRGIGELFF | TGCACCAGCAGCCAAGATCGGGGGATCGGGGAGCTGTTTTTT | NA | TRBJ2-2 | NA | TRBV1
CASSTPTGGVLGYGYTF | TGTGCCAGCAGCACCCCGACAGGGGGCGTTCTGGGCTATGGCTACACCTTC | TRBD1 | TRBJ1-2 | NA | TRBV7-9
CASSISGGAANEQFF | TGTGCCAGTAGTATAAGCGGGGGGGCAGCGAATGAGCAGTTCTTC | TRBD2 | TRBJ2-1 | NA | TRBV19
CAWSPSGGLNTEAFF | TGTGCCTGGAGCCCGTCGGGGGGGCTGAACACTGAAGCTTTCTTT | NA | TRBJ1-1 | once | TRBV30
CASSLGLAAYTQYF | TGTGCCAGCAGCCTCGGACTAGCAGCATATACGCAGTATTTT | TRBD2 | TRBJ2-3 | NA | TRBV7-9
CASIRGGNTEAFF | TGTGCCAGCATCAGGGGTGGAAACACTGAAGCTTTCTTT | NA | TRBJ1-1 | NA | TRBV12-3/TRBV12-4
CASRFTGLSGYTF | TGTGCCAGCAGGTTCACAGGGTTATCTGGCTACACCTTC | NA | TRBJ1-2 | NA | TRBV27
CASSSDRGRENTIYF | TGTGCCAGCAGCTCCGACAGGGGAAGGGAAAACACCATATATTTT | TRBD1 | TRBJ1-3 | NA | TRBV5-4
CSVTGGAYEQYF | TGCAGCGTGACAGGGGGAGCCTACGAGCAGTACTTC | TRBD1 | TRBJ2-7 | NA | TRBV29-1